Here is one T cell receptor beta chain with its context. Its target is not known. This entry comes from a study of beta chain features in type 1 diabetes. Post-sort purity exceeded 95% for all sorted populations. CDR1 ENHRY and CDR2 SYGVKD come from the germline V gene. Trimming removed 10 bases from V and 3 bases from J; junction bases left unmatched: 9. The CDR3 is made up of 14 amino acids. Study-level points and caveats: Patients showed naive, central memory and Treg TCRB repertoires that appeared more similar than those of healthy donors. Whether TCRB rearrangement is influenced by HLA type was left unresolved in this analysis.

Expressed TCRB transcripts were sequenced because the isolated RNA had all been reverse transcribed beforehand. Generated by immunoSEQ multiplex PCR, the TCRdb table keeps only in-frame clones and is missing some. The table records 200,000 to 250,000 clones, less than 35% of them present only once. Source material: central memory CD4+ T cells from blood. The V call is TRBV10-3, the J call TRBJ1-5, with 7 bases matching TRBD1. This TCR was recovered from a man aged 25 to 40 in good health. The CDR3 coding sequence is TGTGCCACCAGACCTGGGACAGACAATCAGCCCCAGCATTTT. Translation: CATRPGTDNQPQHF.